Listed below are T cell receptor beta chains from one sample, sequenced in a study of blood T cell repertoires in COVID-19. Only in-frame clones appear in the TCRdb table, and some are missing; sequencing was by immunoSEQ multiplex PCR. The sample has 350,000 or so clones, about 90% seen once. The sequenced material came from PBMCs or T cells enriched from blood (not recorded which). The receptors derive from a woman aged 25 to 39 who had recovered from COVID-19. The CDR3 runs from the conserved cysteine through the conserved F or W. Fields, in order: clone size, CDR3 length, D gene, J gene, V gene, CDR3 DNA, CDR3 protein. A D gene is named only where the DNA matches it firmly. Clone sizes are given selectively: once, few, many, or a class where the clone is expanded.

few 14 NA TRBJ2-5 TRBV1 TGCACCAGCAGCCAAGATCGCGGGGAAGAGACCCAGTACTTC CTSSQDRGEETQYF
NA 17 TRBD2 TRBJ2-5 TRBV3-1/TRBV3-2 TGTGCCAGCAGCCAAGGAGGTAGCGGGGGAGTGCGTGAGACCCAGTACTTC CASSQGGSGGVRETQYF
NA 15 TRBD1 TRBJ1-1 TRBV6-5 TGTGCCAGCAGTTACCTCCAGACAGGGGAGACTGAAGCTTTCTTT CASSYLQTGETEAFF
NA 12 TRBD1 TRBJ1-2 TRBV28 TGTGCCAGCAGTTCGACAGGGGAAGGCTACACCTTC CASSSTGEGYTF
NA 13 NA TRBJ1-1 TRBV3-1/TRBV3-2 TGTGCCAGCAGCCCGGGTTTTAACACTGAAGCTTTCTTT CASSPGFNTEAFF
NA 15 TRBD1 TRBJ1-1 TRBV9 TGTGCCAGCAGCCCGCACAGGGGGCGAAGTACTGAAGCTTTCTTT CASSPHRGRSTEAFF
NA 14 TRBD1 TRBJ1-4 TRBV28 TGTGCCAGCAGTTTCTTTGACAGGGTTGAAAAACTGTTTTTT CASSFFDRVEKLFF
NA 15 TRBD1 TRBJ1-4 TRBV9 TGTGCCAGCAGCGGGGGGACAGGGCGGAATGAAAAACTGTTTTTT CASSGGTGRNEKLFF
NA 13 NA TRBJ2-5 TRBV30 TGTGCCTGGAGGAGGGGCGGGGAGGAGACCCAGTACTTC CAWRRGGEETQYF
NA 17 TRBD1 TRBJ2-5 TRBV2 TGTGCCAGCAGGGTAAACCTTCAGGACAGGGAACAAGAGACCCAGTACTTC CASRVNLQDREQETQYF
NA 14 NA TRBJ1-6 TRBV19 TGTGCCAGTAGACCCGGACAGTATAATTCACCCCTCCACTTT CASRPGQYNSPLHF
once 15 TRBD1 TRBJ1-3 TRBV6-5 TGTGCCAGCAGTCCAAATTGGGACAGCCGGAACACCATATATTTT CASSPNWDSRNTIYF
once 14 TRBD2 TRBJ2-1 TRBV7-6 TGTGCCAGCAGCATCCAGCGGGGTCGTAATGAGCAGTTCTTC CASSIQRGRNEQFF
NA 16 NA TRBJ2-3 TRBV29-1 TGCAGCGCCCAGGGCGGGGGCCATCACGGCACAGATACGCAGTATTTT CSAQGGGHHGTDTQYF
NA 13 NA TRBJ1-1 TRBV30 TGTGCCTGGAGTAGGGAGCTAAACACTGAAGCTTTCTTT CAWSRELNTEAFF
NA 15 TRBD2 TRBJ2-7 TRBV2 TGTGCCAGCCATCCCGGGACTAGCTGGGGCTACGAGCAGTACTTC CASHPGTSWGYEQYF
few 18 TRBD1 TRBJ1-2 TRBV7-8 TGTGCCAGCAGCTTACTTACCCGAGGGGGACAGGGGGCGCGTGGCTACACCTTC CASSLLTRGGQGARGYTF
NA 15 TRBD1 TRBJ1-6 TRBV4-3 TGCGCCAGCAGCCACGGTACAGGGGTCAATTCACCCCTCCACTTT CASSHGTGVNSPLHF
NA 15 TRBD1 TRBJ1-2 TRBV5-5 TGTGCCAGCAGCTCCTATGGGACAGGGGGACATGGCTACACCTTC CASSSYGTGGHGYTF
NA 13 NA TRBJ1-4 TRBV5-6 TGTGCCAGCAGTCAGGGTTTTAATGAAAAACTGTTTTTT CASSQGFNEKLFF
NA 14 NA TRBJ1-5 TRBV15 TGTGCCACCAGCACAGGGGCTGGCAATCAGCCCCAGCATTTT CATSTGAGNQPQHF
few 16 TRBD1 TRBJ2-7 TRBV3-1/TRBV3-2 TGTGCCAGCAGCCAAGATCGGGGACAGGGGGTCAACGAGCAGTACTTC CASSQDRGQGVNEQYF
NA 14 NA TRBJ1-4 TRBV27 TGTGCCAGCAGCCCCAGGGCCTGGGGTGAAAAACTGTTTTTT CASSPRAWGEKLFF
NA 14 NA TRBJ2-1 TRBV5-1 TGCGCCAGCAGCTTGGCAGGGAACGACAATGAGCAGTTCTTC CASSLAGNDNEQFF